A selection of T cell receptor beta chains follows, all from one sample in a study of spatial heterogeneity in lung cancer. One entry per CDR3 protein results from TCRdb running MiXCR on the 5' RACE reads. The profile shows about 47,000 distinct CDR3 sequences, 12% of them singletons. Sequences were derived from PBMCs, sampled at follow-up. These receptors were taken from a male donor with early-stage non-small cell lung cancer. Each CDR3 is given with its conserved first and last residue. D genes are given only for firm matches. Clone size is stated in some rows and not others, as once, few, many or a class when expanded.

TRBV13	many	TRBJ1-2	TRBD1	TGTGCCAGCAGCCCAATCGACAGGGGAGACTATGGCTACACCTTC	CASSPIDRGDYGYTF
TRBV7-3	many	TRBJ2-5	NA	TGTGCCAGCAGCTTAGTAACCGGGGAGACCCAGTACTTC	CASSLVTGETQYF
TRBV6-6	few	TRBJ1-5	TRBD1	TGTGCCAGCAGCCCTAGGGAGGGGGACAGAGATTATAGCAATCAGCCCCAGCATTTT	CASSPREGDRDYSNQPQHF
TRBV29-1	many	TRBJ1-2	NA	TGCAGCGGTAGGGACACAGCTAACTATGGCTACACCTTC	CSGRDTANYGYTF
TRBV6-5	few	TRBJ1-3	NA	TGTGCCAGCAGTCAAACCCGGGGAGCCTTAAGTCGAAACACCATATATTTT	CASSQTRGALSRNTIYF
TRBV9	many	TRBJ2-1	NA	TGTGCCAGCAGCGTGGGTGTGACCTCCTACAATGAGCAGTTCTTC	CASSVGVTSYNEQFF
TRBV5-1	few	TRBJ1-3	NA	TGCGCCAGCAGCCCGTTGGGGGCGTCTGGAAACACCATATATTTT	CASSPLGASGNTIYF
TRBV3-1	NA	TRBJ2-5	TRBD2	TGTGCCAGCAGCCAAGATATAGCGGGGGGGCGGGAGACCCAGTACTTC	CASSQDIAGGRETQYF
TRBV7-6	few	TRBJ2-3	NA	TGTGCCAGCAGCTTAATACTCGGGGGTGACGCAGATACGCAGTATTTT	CASSLILGGDADTQYF
TRBV4-1	many	TRBJ1-3	NA	TGCGCCAGCAGCCAAACCCGACCCTCTTCTGGAAACACCATATATTTT	CASSQTRPSSGNTIYF
TRBV7-2	many	TRBJ1-5	NA	TGTGCCAGCAGCCCAACGGTATCGGATCAGCCCCAGCATTTT	CASSPTVSDQPQHF
TRBV5-1	NA	TRBJ2-2	NA	TGCGCCAGCAGCTTGCAGGAACCCGGGGAGCTGTTTTTT	CASSLQEPGELFF
TRBV7-2	few	TRBJ1-6	TRBD1	TGTGCCAGCAGCCAGGACAGGGCTAACAATTCACCCCTCCACTTT	CASSQDRANNSPLHF
TRBV6-2/TRBV6-3	many	TRBJ2-1	TRBD2	TGTGCCAGCAGACTAGCGGGAGGGGACAATGAGCAGTTCTTC	CASRLAGGDNEQFF
TRBV27	many	TRBJ1-5	TRBD1	TGTGCCAGCAGTCGGACAGGGAATCAGCCCCAGCATTTT	CASSRTGNQPQHF
TRBV18	many	TRBJ2-4	NA	TGTGCCAGCTCACTGACGCGGGGTGTCGGCATTCAGTACTTC	CASSLTRGVGIQYF
TRBV6-2/TRBV6-3	few	TRBJ1-1	NA	TGTGCCAGCAGTGACCCTCTGGACACGATGAACACTGAAGCTTTCTTT	CASSDPLDTMNTEAFF
TRBV11-2	few	TRBJ2-5	NA	TGTGCCAGCTCCCTAGCCGGGACTCCCCAAGAGACCCAGTACTTC	CASSLAGTPQETQYF
TRBV5-1	many	TRBJ1-1	TRBD1	TGCGCCAGCAGCTGGCGACAGGGTCGGACTGAAGCTTTCTTT	CASSWRQGRTEAFF
TRBV18	few	TRBJ1-4	TRBD1	TGTGCCAGCTCACCATTATCGGGACAGGGGAATGAAAAACTGTTTTTT	CASSPLSGQGNEKLFF
TRBV5-5	NA	TRBJ1-4	NA	TGTGCCAGCAGCCAGACCGAAAAACTGTTTTTT	CASSQTEKLFF
TRBV6-2/TRBV6-3	many	TRBJ2-3	NA	TGTGCCAGCAGTTATCTGGGACGCCACACAGATACGCAGTATTTT	CASSYLGRHTDTQYF
TRBV5-1	NA	TRBJ1-3	TRBD1	TGCGCCAGCAGCTCGGAGGGGGCGCAAGGAAACACCATATATTTT	CASSSEGAQGNTIYF
TRBV7-2	many	TRBJ2-7	NA	TGTGCCAGCAGCTTAGGACTAGAGGCGTACGAGCAGTACTTC	CASSLGLEAYEQYF
TRBV19	few	TRBJ1-5	NA	TGTGCCAGTAGTCCGATTGGCGGGACTAGGCGTCAGCCCCAGCATTTT	CASSPIGGTRRQPQHF
TRBV29-1	many	TRBJ1-2	TRBD1	TGCAGCGTTGATGAAGCTCAGGGGGGAGCTGGCTACACCTTC	CSVDEAQGGAGYTF
TRBV6-1	many	TRBJ2-5	TRBD2	TGTGCCGGAAAGCGGGGGCCCGGGCCGGAGGAGACCCAGTACTTC	CAGKRGPGPEETQYF
TRBV5-6	many	TRBJ2-7	TRBD1	TGTGCCAGCAGCCCCCGGACAGGATGGGATTACGAGCAGTACTTC	CASSPRTGWDYEQYF
TRBV11-2	many	TRBJ2-7	NA	TGTGCCAGCCAGGACCCACCCTACGAGCAGTACTTC	CASQDPPYEQYF
TRBV6-6	NA	TRBJ2-3	NA	TGTGCCAGCCGGCAACTTCAGTCTAGCACAGATACGCAGTATTTT	CASRQLQSSTDTQYF
TRBV5-1	many	TRBJ1-6	NA	TGCGCCAGCAGCGACGGGACATTAGGCGCACCCCTCCACTTT	CASSDGTLGAPLHF
TRBV7-2	many	TRBJ1-2	NA	TGTGCCAGCAGCTTAGGAAGGTTTGATGGCTACACCTTC	CASSLGRFDGYTF
TRBV4-1	many	TRBJ1-2	NA	TGCGCCAGCAGCCAAGATCTCTATGGCTACACCTTC	CASSQDLYGYTF
TRBV4-3	few	TRBJ1-5	NA	TGCGCCAGCAGCCACCCAGGAGGGTATAGCAATCAGCCCCAGCATTTT	CASSHPGGYSNQPQHF
TRBV18	few	TRBJ2-7	NA	TGTGCCAGCTCCCCAGTGGGGGGCCGCTCCTACGAGCAGTACTTC	CASSPVGGRSYEQYF
TRBV19	NA	TRBJ2-3	NA	TGTGCCAGTAGTATCCGAGGGACTAGCACAGATACGCAGTATTTT	CASSIRGTSTDTQYF
TRBV24-1	many	TRBJ2-1	NA	TGTGCCACCAGTGCGCCCTACAATGAGCAGTTCTTC	CATSAPYNEQFF
TRBV5-1	many	TRBJ2-1	NA	TGCGCCAGCAGCTTGGGGTCGCTGCCTAATGAGCAGTTCTTC	CASSLGSLPNEQFF
TRBV14	many	TRBJ2-1	NA	TGTGCCAGCAGCCAATGGGCCCGGAGTGGTCAAGGCAATGAGCAGTTCTTC	CASSQWARSGQGNEQFF
TRBV5-1	few	TRBJ1-2	NA	TGCGCCAGCAGCTTAGGACAGCGCTATGGCTACACCTTC	CASSLGQRYGYTF
TRBV6-6	many	TRBJ1-6	NA	TGTGCCAGCAGTTACTCGCCCTGGGCGGATAATTCACCCCTCCACTTT	CASSYSPWADNSPLHF
TRBV27	NA	TRBJ2-7	NA	TGTGCCAGCAGTTTAGGGCAGCTCTACGAGCAGTACTTC	CASSLGQLYEQYF
TRBV3-1	many	TRBJ1-2	TRBD1	TGTGCCAGCAGCCTTTATCAACAGGGGATCTATGGCTACACCTTC	CASSLYQQGIYGYTF
TRBV20-1	many	TRBJ2-5	NA	TGCAGTGCTAGAGGGGAGGTCCTGGAGACCCAGTACTTC	CSARGEVLETQYF
TRBV9	many	TRBJ1-5	NA	TGTGCCAGCAGCGTAGCGGCTGAGGGGTCGTGGCCCCAGCATTTT	CASSVAAEGSWPQHF
TRBV4-1	few	TRBJ2-7	NA	TGCGCCAGCAGCCAAGATAACATACGGTACGAGCAGTACTTC	CASSQDNIRYEQYF
TRBV29-1	NA	TRBJ1-4	NA	TGCAGCGTTCGGAATGAAAAACTGTTTTTT	CSVRNEKLFF
TRBV7-3	many	TRBJ2-6	NA	TGTGCCAGCAGCCCCTCGTTATCTGGGGCCAACGTCCTGACTTTC	CASSPSLSGANVLTF
TRBV30	few	TRBJ2-7	TRBD1	TGTGCCTGGAGTGAGGCAGGGGGCGAGTACGAGCAGTACTTC	CAWSEAGGEYEQYF
TRBV5-5	many	TRBJ2-3	NA	TGTGCCAGCAGCTTGGTTGCAGGGTTCTTTCGTGCAGATACGCAGTATTTT	CASSLVAGFFRADTQYF
TRBV21-1	NA	TRBJ1-5	NA	TGTGCCAGCAGCCACAGAGATAGCAATCAGCCCCAGCATTTT	CASSHRDSNQPQHF